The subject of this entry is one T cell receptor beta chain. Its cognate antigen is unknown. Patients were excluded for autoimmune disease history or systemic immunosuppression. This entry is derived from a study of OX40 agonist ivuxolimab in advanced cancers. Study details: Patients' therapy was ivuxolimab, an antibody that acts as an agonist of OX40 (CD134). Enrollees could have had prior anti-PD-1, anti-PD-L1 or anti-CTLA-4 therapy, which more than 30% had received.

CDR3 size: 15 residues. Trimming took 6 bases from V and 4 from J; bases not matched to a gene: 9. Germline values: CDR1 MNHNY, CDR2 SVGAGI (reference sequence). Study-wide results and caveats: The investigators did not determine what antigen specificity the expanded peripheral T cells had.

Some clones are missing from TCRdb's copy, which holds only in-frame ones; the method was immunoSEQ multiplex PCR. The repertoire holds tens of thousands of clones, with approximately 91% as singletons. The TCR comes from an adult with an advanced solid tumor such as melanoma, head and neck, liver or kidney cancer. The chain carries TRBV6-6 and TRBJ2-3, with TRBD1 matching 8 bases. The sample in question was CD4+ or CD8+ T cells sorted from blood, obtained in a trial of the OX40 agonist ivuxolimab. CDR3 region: CASRPDRGKADTQYF. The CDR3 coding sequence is TGTGCCAGCAGACCCGACAGGGGTAAGGCAGATACGCAGTATTTT.